This T cell receptor (beta chain) was profiled in a study of T-cell reconstitution after alpha-beta-depleted transplantation in children listed by TCRdb under 2016. For context, the study as a whole: T-cell immune reconstitution after TCRalphabeta/CD19-depleted allogeneic hematopoietic cell transplantation in children was quantitatively tracked in the study by means of TCR repertoire profiling.

On this clonotype itself: The target of this receptor is not known. No qualities accompany the bases; no much larger clone lies one base away.

Libraries were constructed by PCR. These reads were obtained on an Illumina HiSeq 2500. Molecular barcoding was employed in the preparation of TCR libraries, with unique molecular identifiers being used to normalize TCRbeta repertoire quantification. TCRdb reworked the public reads: Q25 trimming with fastp, MiXCR clone assembly, productive beta chains retained. Records with the same CDR3 protein are collapsed into one entry carrying the most frequent genes and DNA. Recorded for this sample are 600,000 or so distinct CDR3 sequences; roughly 23% of them occurred a single time. Of the sample, roughly 13% falls within the top ten clones. Overall results and qualifications from the work: Apparently early alphabetaT-cell count recovery about two months after transplant reportedly relied on only several hundred rapidly expanded clones derived from non-depleted graft cells. The frequencies of hyperexpanded clones fell over the following months, and after one year, T-cell counts and TCRbeta diversity were mostly attributed to newly produced T cells. In some patients, high TCRbeta diversity at day 60 was attributed to recipient T cells and intrathymic progenitors that had survived conditioning.

The meaning of the sample's treatment or condition label: allogeneic hematopoietic cell transplantation with graft depleted of TCRalphabeta T cells and CD19 B cells. Transplant recipients were children who received TCRalphabeta/CD19-depleted allogeneic hematopoietic cell grafts. From its cysteine to its phenylalanine, the CDR3 spans 14 amino acids. Just CDR3 DNA is preserved here, 42 bases in frame from base 1. Trimming takes 1 base from V and 6 bases from J, and the germline ends sit 10 bases apart. The germline V gene gives CDR1 as KGHSH and CDR2 as LQKENI. This chain joins TRBV18 to TRBJ2-1; the D gene is perhaps TRBD1, from 7 matching bases. The clonotype was recovered from a boy younger than two who had a stem cell transplant for acute myeloid leukemia, so the T cells may come from the graft donor. This specimen was PBMCs, mostly from graft donor cells, taken 360 days after TCRalphabeta/CD19-depleted stem cell transplant. The CDR3 corresponds to CASSPRQGGNEQFF. The nucleotide sequence reads TGTGCCAGCTCACCACGACAGGGAGGCAATGAGCAGTTCTTC. The variable domain in full, with residues beyond the CDR3 obtained from the reference TRBV18 and TRBJ2-1 genes, is NAGVMQNPRHLVRRRGQEARLRCSPMKGHSHVYWYRQLPEEGLKFMVYLQKENIIDESGMPKERFSAEFPKEGPSILRIQQVVRGDSAAYFCASSPRQGGNEQFFGPGTRLTVL.